A single sample gave rise to the 25 T cell receptor beta chains below, sequenced in a study of response to subunit inactivated influenza vaccine. From the RT-PCR reads, TCRdb called clonotypes with MiXCR, one entry per CDR3 protein. Here the sample spans 560,000 or so distinct CDR3 sequences, 6% to 9% being singletons. Here the sequenced sample was PBMCs from blood, taken about 23 months after vaccination. Receptor source: a man aged 50 to 69 who received an inactivated influenza vaccine.

This clonotype has just a few counts. This sequence joins TRBV15 and TRBJ2-5; 8 nucleotides line up with TRBD2. In germline, CDR1 is LNHNV, CDR2 YYDKDF (reference sequence). CDR3 length equals 19 residues. V lost 2 bases, J lost 1 base, and 15 bases stayed unmatched. The CDR3 spells CATSRKGPRLALTQETQYF. The CDR3 DNA reads TGTGCCACCAGCAGAAAGGGGCCCAGACTAGCGCTAACCCAAGAGACCCAGTACTTC.

At least ten counts were recorded for this clonotype. The chain uses TRBV7-9 and TRBJ1-4; D might be TRBD1 (6 bases). The germline gives CDR1 SEHNR, CDR2 FQNEAQ (reference sequence). Trimming removed 6 bases at V and 7 bases at J, with 15 bases between. CDR3 length: 14 amino acids. CDR3 region: CASSRGAMGEKLFF. The CDR3, as DNA: TGTGCCAGCAGTCGGGGGGCGATGGGTGAAAAACTGTTTTTT.

In its sample, this clonotype was seen a few times. This rearrangement joins TRBV18 to TRBJ2-3, with no clear D. Germline values: CDR1 KGHSH, CDR2 LQKENI. V gave up 3 bases and J gave up 3 bases, with 10 bases separating them. The CDR3 consists of 14 residues. The CDR3 sequence is CASSPTAVTDTQYF. The CDR3 region has the DNA TGTGCCAGCTCACCTACGGCAGTTACAGATACGCAGTATTTT.

This clonotype was recorded a few times. The chain joins TRBV5-1 to TRBJ1-5, with 9 bases that match TRBD1. The germline V gene encodes CDR1 SGHRS and CDR2 YFSETQ. Losses at the gene ends were 3 bases for V and 2 bases for J; bases not matched to a gene: 9. This CDR3 has 17 residues. The CDR3 spells CASSYGTGPFGNQPQHF. In DNA, the CDR3 is TGCGCCAGCAGCTACGGGACAGGGCCTTTCGGCAATCAGCCCCAGCATTTT.

This sequence joins TRBV10-3 and TRBJ2-5; 9 bases align to TRBD1. J gave up 5 bases and V 4 bases, and 8 bases lay outside the gene matches. The CDR3 contains 15 residues. The germline gives CDR1 ENHRY, CDR2 SYGVKD. As DNA, the CDR3 is TGTGCCATCAGTGCCCAATCAGGACAGGGGGAGACCCAGTACTTC. Translation gives CAISAQSGQGETQYF.

This clonotype has a count of ten or more. The chain employs TRBV3-1 and TRBJ2-1, with unresolved D. Between the trimmed V and J ends, which lost 0 bases and 4 bases, there was a span of 10 bases. The V gene's germline CDR1 is LGHDT and CDR2 YNNKEL (reference sequence). The CDR3 spans 15 residues. The CDR3 DNA follows: TGTGCCAGCAGCCAAGATCGCCTACCTTACAATGAGCAGTTCTTC. Protein product: CASSQDRLPYNEQFF.

This clonotype was found many times. This sequence joins TRBV11-2 and TRBJ2-1; 10 bases map to TRBD2. The V gene end was trimmed by 1 base and the J gene end by 6 bases; junction bases not matched to a gene: 6. The CDR3 consists of 16 residues. Germline values: CDR1 SGHAT, CDR2 FQNNGV. DNA for the CDR3: TGTGCCAGCAGCTTAGTGGCTAGCGGGAGATCCAATGAGCAGTTCTTC. The encoded protein is CASSLVASGRSNEQFF.

This rearrangement joins TRBV5-6 to TRBJ2-5, with 11 bases that match TRBD2. Germline loops: CDR1 SGHDT, CDR2 YYEEEE. This CDR3 region has 17 residues. The J segment lost 5 bases and the V segment lost 2 bases, leaving 11 bases of the junction unmatched. CDR3 nucleotides: TGTGCCAGCAGCTTCTTGACTAGCGGGGCCCTCGGGGAGACCCAGTACTTC. Its translation: CASSFLTSGALGETQYF. The full variable domain, completed using reference TRBV5-6 and TRBJ2-5, is DAGVTQSPTHLIKTRGQQVTLRCSPKSGHDTVSWYQQALGQGPQFIFQYYEEEERQRGNFPDRFSGHQFPNYSSELNVNALLLGDSALYLCASSFLTSGALGETQYFGPGTRLLVL.

There are many counts of this clonotype. The rearrangement uses TRBV29-1 and TRBJ2-1; D gene uncertain. There are 13 residues in the CDR3. The germline V gene has CDR1 SQVTM and CDR2 ANQGSEA. Trimming pared 2 bases from V and 5 bases from J, leaving 10 bases between. CDR3 in DNA: TGCAGCGTTGAAAGGCGGAATAACAATGAGCAGTTCTTC. Protein sequence: CSVERRNNNEQFF.

Many counts were recorded for this clonotype. V and J are TRBV20-1 and TRBJ2-5; maybe TRBD2 (5 bases). CDR1 is DFQATT and CDR2 is SNEGSKA in the germline V gene (reference sequence). Trimming pared 3 bases from V and 3 bases from J, leaving 11 bases between. There are 13 residues in the CDR3. CDR3: CSARFRGEETQYF. CDR3 DNA: TGCAGTGCTAGGTTCCGGGGAGAAGAGACCCAGTACTTC.

Many counts were recorded for this clonotype. The chain joins TRBV12-3 or TRBV12-4 to TRBJ2-4; 7 nucleotides line up with TRBD2. The CDR3 extends over 16 amino acids. V dropped 5 bases and J dropped 3; count of bases not matched to a gene: 10. The chain's CDR3 is CASSPGAGLVKNIQYF. CDR3 DNA: TGTGCCAGCAGTCCTGGAGCCGGACTAGTCAAAAACATTCAGTACTTC.

The table lists this clonotype with a few counts. CDR3 loop: CASSEGGPLIKYNEQFF. Written as DNA, the CDR3 is TGTGCCAGCAGTGAGGGGGGACCACTCATTAAATACAATGAGCAGTTCTTC. The chain combines TRBV2 with TRBJ2-1, with D tentatively TRBD2 (6 bases). Germline CDR1 and CDR2: SNHLY and FYNNEI. The CDR3 spans 17 residues. Trimming took off 3 bases at V and 4 bases at J, with 19 bases between the two ends.

The sample holds a few counts of this clonotype. This rearrangement joins TRBV12-3 or TRBV12-4 to TRBJ2-7, with D uncertain. The CDR3 spans 13 residues. Trimming pared 7 bases from V and 0 bases from J, leaving 10 bases between. CDR3 nucleotides: TGTGCCAGCAATACGGGTAGCTCCTACGAGCAGTACTTC. Amino acids: CASNTGSSYEQYF.

The J gene is TRBJ2-1, the V gene TRBV6-2 or TRBV6-3; D might be TRBD2 (6 bases). The CDR3 runs 16 residues. The germline V gene has CDR1 MNHEY and CDR2 SVGEGT. Trimming stripped 2 bases from V and 9 bases from J, with 20 bases between. In nucleotides, the CDR3 is TGTGCCAGCAGTTACGGGGTTTACCCGGGAGTAAGTGAGCAGTTCTTC. Translation gives CASSYGVYPGVSEQFF.

This clonotype appeared many times. This rearrangement joins TRBV11-2 to TRBJ2-3, with D hard to call. Trimming stripped 1 base from V and 0 bases from J, with 8 bases between. Germline CDR1 reads SGHAT; CDR2 reads FQNNGV. The CDR3 spans 15 residues. In DNA form, the CDR3 reads TGTGCCAGCAGCTTAGTCGCGAAAAGCACAGATACGCAGTATTTT. Translated: CASSLVAKSTDTQYF.

The V and J genes are TRBV12-3 or TRBV12-4 and TRBJ2-3; possibly TRBD2 for D (7 bases). V was pared by 5 bases and J by 5 bases, with 20 bases between. The CDR3 length is 16 residues. CDR3 in amino acids: CASSGSWGGLGDTQYF. In DNA, the CDR3 is TGTGCCAGCAGTGGGAGTTGGGGGGGGCTAGGAGATACGCAGTATTTT.

On this clonotype itself: At one end the junction does not follow the germline gene, possibly because of a read error. The chain combines TRBV6-1 with TRBJ2-5; 7 bases match TRBD2. Germline-derived CDR1 and CDR2 are MNHNS and SASEGT. This CDR3 comprises 14 residues. The CDR3 bases are TGTGCCCGCAGCCTGGCGGGAGTTCGAGAGACCCAGTACTTC. This sequence encodes CARSLAGVRETQYF.

This clonotype was counted only a few times. The V gene is TRBV11-3, the J gene TRBJ2-7; D perhaps matches TRBD1 (6 bases). Germline-derived CDR1 and CDR2 are SGHNT and YENEEA. The germline V and J ends were trimmed by 5 bases and 7 bases, with 15 bases remaining between them. The CDR3 runs 13 residues. DNA for the CDR3: TGTGCCAGCAGCCAGGGCAGGGGCTATGAGCAGTACTTC. Protein: CASSQGRGYEQYF. The full variable domain, completed using reference TRBV11-3 and TRBJ2-7, is EAGVVQSPRYKIIEKKQPVAFWCNPISGHNTLYWYLQNLGQGPELLIRYENEEAVDDSQLPKDRFSAERLKGVDSTLKIQPAELGDSAVYLCASSQGRGYEQYFGPGTRLTVT.

The V and J genes are TRBV28 and TRBJ2-1; D ambiguous. V lost 2 bases, J lost 6 bases, and 11 bases lay in between. Germline CDR1 reads MDHEN; CDR2 reads SYDVKM. The CDR3 contains 14 residues. CDR3 nucleotide sequence: TGTGCCAGCAGTTTAACCGGGCTGGGCAATGAGCAGTTCTTC. Translated, it gives CASSLTGLGNEQFF.

This clonotype was observed a few times. The J gene is TRBJ2-5, the V gene TRBV28, with 10 bases fitting TRBD1. In germline, CDR1 is MDHEN, CDR2 SYDVKM. Trimming removed 7 bases from V and 2 bases from J; junction bases left unmatched: 7. CDR3 size: 15 residues. In DNA form, the CDR3 reads TGTGCCAGCAACCCAGGGGGACAGGGGCAAGAGACCCAGTACTTC. Its protein is CASNPGGQGQETQYF.

Many counts were recorded for this clonotype. The chain recombines TRBV24-1 with TRBJ2-1, with D unclear. Trimming pared 9 bases from V and 3 bases from J, leaving 5 bases between. This CDR3 has 11 amino acids. CDR1 KGHDR and CDR2 SFDVKD come from the germline V gene. The CDR3 reads CATSIYNEQFF. The CDR3 DNA reads as TGTGCCACCTCTATCTACAATGAGCAGTTCTTC.

In its sample, this clonotype was seen a few times. The rearrangement links TRBV4-2 to TRBJ2-5, with D perhaps matching TRBD2 (5 bases). V was clipped by 2 bases and J by 4 bases, with 14 bases between them. Per the germline V gene, CDR1 is LGHNA and CDR2 is YNFKEQ. The CDR3 sequence is 15 residues long. The CDR3 region has the DNA TGTGCCAGCAGCCAAAGGCCGGCACGGGGAGAGACCCAGTACTTC. The encoded protein is CASSQRPARGETQYF.

This clonotype was recorded a few times. This chain connects TRBV5-1 to TRBJ2-1; 7 bases agree with TRBD2. The V gene end was trimmed by 6 bases and the J gene end by 7 bases; junction bases not matched to a gene: 13. The CDR3 has 15 residues. Looked up from germline, CDR1 is SGHRS and CDR2 is YFSETQ. Here the CDR3 DNA reads TGCGCCAGCAACCCGTCGGGCGGGGGAAGGAATGAGCAGTTCTTC. It yields the protein CASNPSGGGRNEQFF.

This clonotype was observed a handful of times. J is TRBJ2-3 and V is TRBV15; D call uncertain. This CDR3 has 14 residues. CDR1 and CDR2 from the germline V gene are LNHNV and YYDKDF (reference sequence). The V and J ends lost 5 bases and 0 bases respectively, with 9 bases between them. Here the CDR3 reads CATSPLLSTDTQYF. The CDR3 DNA reads TGTGCCACCAGCCCTCTCCTTAGCACAGATACGCAGTATTTT.

This clonotype was detected a few times. The chain combines TRBV5-1 with TRBJ2-1; maybe TRBD2 (5 bases). Germline values: CDR1 SGHRS, CDR2 YFSETQ. The CDR3 consists of 13 residues. The germline V and J ends were trimmed by 1 base and 7 bases, with 9 bases remaining between them. The CDR3 DNA sequence: TGCGCCAGCAGCTTGTATCCGGGAAATGAGCAGTTCTTC. This gives the protein CASSLYPGNEQFF.